Listed below are T cell receptor beta chains from one sample, sequenced in a study of T-cell reconstitution after alpha-beta-depleted transplantation in children. A single record per CDR3 protein comes from TCRdb applying MiXCR to the PCR reads. The repertoire holds about 540,000 distinct CDR3 sequences, with around 16% as singletons. Sample: PBMCs from the stem cell graft donor, taken from the stem cell graft. The receptors shown here come from a human donor who donated a stem cell graft to a child with acute lymphoblastic leukemia. Each CDR3 is given without its conserved first and last residue. Each record gives: V gene, J gene, CDR3 protein.

TRBV5-1	TRBJ2-7	ASSLWTGISYEQY
TRBV15	TRBJ1-5	ATSREQGLNQPQH
TRBV6-5	TRBJ2-2	ASSYGREGAGELF
TRBV5-1	TRBJ2-1	ASSLVTGAVNEQF
TRBV30	TRBJ2-5	ASAAREETQY
TRBV10-3	TRBJ2-1	AIRPPLALEQF
TRBV12-3/TRBV12-4	TRBJ2-5	ASSLVGGLLETQY
TRBV20-1	TRBJ1-1	SATTGGNTEAF
TRBV18	TRBJ2-2	ASSPVVKLNTGELF
TRBV9	TRBJ2-7	ASSVELAGGFYEQY
TRBV20-1	TRBJ2-2	SASTSLLPSNTGELF
TRBV4-1	TRBJ2-5	ASSQRGLAGEETQY
TRBV3-1	TRBJ1-3	ASSPRDRAGNTIY
TRBV7-9	TRBJ2-7	ASSSPRRGTYEQY
TRBV2	TRBJ2-1	ASRPYLAGGPNEQF
TRBV29-1	TRBJ2-1	SVEGVRAGQF
TRBV10-2	TRBJ2-3	ASRQGSDTQY
TRBV4-1	TRBJ1-5	ASSQTGGGQPQH
TRBV6-1	TRBJ2-7	ASKIAGTYEQY
TRBV6-1	TRBJ1-1	ASSHGSGRGEAF
TRBV29-1	TRBJ2-7	SVEGGTSGRLEWEQY
TRBV5-1	TRBJ2-6	ASSRGRSYSGANVLT
TRBV15	TRBJ1-1	ATSTENTEAF
TRBV20-1	TRBJ2-2	SARDRTSGTGELF
TRBV20-1	TRBJ1-1	SARPRTANTEAF